The entry below describes one T cell receptor (beta chain). Its antigen is not identified. This CDR3 contains 16 residues. Deletions cut 0 bases from V and 2 bases from J, with 13 bases between. The germline V gene has CDR1 LNHNV and CDR2 YYDKDF (reference sequence). ViraFEST expansion of antigen-specific CD4+ T cells with viral peptide pools preceded sequencing. An approximately nine-day culture period preceded the isolation of CD4+ T cells. A PCR test confirmed that the person had SARS-CoV-2 infection between March and December 2020. The entry originates in a study of vaccination effects on CD4 cells after COVID-19. Sequenced by immunoSEQ multiplex PCR; TCRdb stores in-frame clones only, minus some. This table holds under 25,000 clones, 60% to 80% found once.

V gene TRBV15 combines with J gene TRBJ1-1; D unclear. The source of this sequence is a human donor who had a prior SARS-CoV-2 infection. Specimen: CD4+ T cells from PBMCs cultured with SARS-CoV-2 spike peptides, collected before COVID-19 vaccination. The chain's CDR3 is CATSRDPPRANTEAFF. CDR3 nucleotides: TGTGCCACCAGCAGAGATCCCCCGAGGGCCAACACTGAAGCTTTCTTT.